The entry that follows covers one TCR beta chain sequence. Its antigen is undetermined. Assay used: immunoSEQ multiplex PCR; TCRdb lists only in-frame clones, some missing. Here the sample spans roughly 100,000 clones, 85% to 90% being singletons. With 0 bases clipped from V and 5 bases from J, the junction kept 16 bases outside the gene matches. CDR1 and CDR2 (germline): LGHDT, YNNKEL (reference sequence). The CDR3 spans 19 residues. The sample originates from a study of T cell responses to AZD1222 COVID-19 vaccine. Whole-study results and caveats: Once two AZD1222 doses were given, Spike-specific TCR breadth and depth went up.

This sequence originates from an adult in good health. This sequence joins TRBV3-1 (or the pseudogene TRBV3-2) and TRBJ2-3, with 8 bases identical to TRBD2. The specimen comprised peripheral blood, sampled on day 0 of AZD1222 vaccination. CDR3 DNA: TGTGCCAGCAGCCAAGACCCCCCTGGACTAGCAAGGAACAAAGATACGCAGTATTTT. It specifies CASSQDPPGLARNKDTQYF.